Listed below are T cell receptor beta chains from one sample, sequenced in a study of T-cell reconstitution after alpha-beta-depleted transplantation in children. TCRdb called the PCR reads again in MiXCR, with one record for every CDR3 protein. The sample lists hundreds of thousands of distinct CDR3 sequences, around 20% occurring once. Sequenced here: PBMCs from the stem cell graft donor, sampled from the stem cell graft. These receptors were obtained from a human donor who donated a stem cell graft to a child with acute lymphoblastic leukemia. Both conserved end residues are part of each CDR3. Fields, in order: J gene, V gene, D gene, clone size, CDR3 DNA, CDR3 protein. The D gene is left open where the match is weak. Clone sizes are given selectively: once, few, many, or a class where the clone is expanded.

>TRBJ2-2|TRBV9|.|.
TGTGCCAGCAGCTTTCATCAAAGGGTCGCGAACACCGGGGAGCTGTTTTTT
CASSFHQRVANTGELFF
>TRBJ2-3|TRBV13|.|few
TGTGCCAGCAGCTTTCCTGCGGCAGATACGCAGTATTTT
CASSFPAADTQYF
>TRBJ2-2|TRBV12-3/TRBV12-4|.|many
TGTGCCAGCAGTTTGGTGGTAAACACCGGGGAGCTGTTTTTT
CASSLVVNTGELFF
>TRBJ2-3|TRBV6-1|.|few
TGTGCCAGCAGCGGGGGCTTTTGGTCTAGCACAGATACGCAGTATTTT
CASSGGFWSSTDTQYF
>TRBJ2-7|TRBV6-5|.|.
TGTGCCAGCAGTTACACACGAAGCCTTGACGAGCAGTACTTC
CASSYTRSLDEQYF
>TRBJ2-7|TRBV29-1|TRBD2|.
TGCAGCGTTGAAAGTTCTAGCGGGACCACCTACGAGCTGTACTTC
CSVESSSGTTYELYF
>TRBJ2-5|TRBV2|.|.
TGTGCCAGCACTTTTTGGGAAGAGACCCAGTACTTC
CASTFWEETQYF
>TRBJ1-5|TRBV20-1|.|.
TGCAGTGCTACCCCACGCTTTTGGGACAATCAGCCCCAGCATTTT
CSATPRFWDNQPQHF
>TRBJ2-1|TRBV2|TRBD2|few
TGTGCCAGCGGAAGCGGGAGGGGTCCTAATGAGCAGTTCTTC
CASGSGRGPNEQFF
>TRBJ2-1|TRBV10-2|TRBD1|few
TGCGCCAGCCTGTCACCGGGACAGGGTCATCGGGAGCAGTTCTTC
CASLSPGQGHREQFF
>TRBJ2-5|TRBV12-3/TRBV12-4|TRBD2|few
TGTGCCAGCAGTTTATCTCTAGCGGGAGGGCTTGGGACCCAGTACTTC
CASSLSLAGGLGTQYF
>TRBJ2-4|TRBV29-1|.|few
TGCAGCGTTGACGGCCCCAGCGCCTCGGAGCACATTCAGTACTTC
CSVDGPSASEHIQYF
>TRBJ2-3|TRBV12-3/TRBV12-4|.|few
TGTGCCAGCAGTTTCGTGGGGGCAGATACGCAGTATTTT
CASSFVGADTQYF
>TRBJ1-2|TRBV12-3/TRBV12-4|.|few
TGTGCCAGCAGTTTCTCCGCGCGTGTCAACTATGGCTACACCTTC
CASSFSARVNYGYTF
>TRBJ1-2|TRBV6-5|.|few
TGTGCCAGCAGTTACTCGGACGGATTCTATGGCTACACCTTC
CASSYSDGFYGYTF
>TRBJ2-1|TRBV20-1|.|.
TGCAGTGCTAGAGATCGGCGCGGGGTAGCGGTCTACAATGAGCAGTTCTTC
CSARDRRGVAVYNEQFF
>TRBJ2-7|TRBV29-1|.|.
TGCAGCGTTGAGAATGACAGGGACTTTAGGGGGCAGTACTTC
CSVENDRDFRGQYF
>TRBJ2-3|TRBV7-8|.|.
TGTGCCAGCAGCTCCCGGACAGACACAGATACGCAGTATTTT
CASSSRTDTDTQYF
>TRBJ1-5|TRBV27|.|few
TGTGCCAGCAGTTGGACAGCGGGTTTAAAGCCCCAGCATTTT
CASSWTAGLKPQHF
>TRBJ2-1|TRBV10-3|TRBD1|few
TGTGCCATCAGTCCACAGGGGTATGAGCAGTTCTTC
CAISPQGYEQFF
>TRBJ1-1|TRBV11-1|.|.
TGTGCCAGCAGCTACTGGGGCAGCAGGGAGAACACTGAAGCTTTCTTT
CASSYWGSRENTEAFF
>TRBJ1-4|TRBV7-2|.|few
TGTGCCAGCAGCTTAGGCAGGGCCGTTAAGAGGCTGTTTTTT
CASSLGRAVKRLFF
>TRBJ1-5|TRBV29-1|.|.
TGCAGCGTTCTTCAGAGTAATAGCAATCAGCCCCAGCATTTT
CSVLQSNSNQPQHF
>TRBJ2-7|TRBV5-1|TRBD2|few
TGCGCCAGCAGCTTGTCCCGCGGGAGGAAAATCTACGAGCAGTACTTC
CASSLSRGRKIYEQYF
>TRBJ1-5|TRBV4-2|.|few
TGTGCCAGCAGCCAAGATGTCAGGGCCCCCAATCAGCCCCAGCATTTT
CASSQDVRAPNQPQHF